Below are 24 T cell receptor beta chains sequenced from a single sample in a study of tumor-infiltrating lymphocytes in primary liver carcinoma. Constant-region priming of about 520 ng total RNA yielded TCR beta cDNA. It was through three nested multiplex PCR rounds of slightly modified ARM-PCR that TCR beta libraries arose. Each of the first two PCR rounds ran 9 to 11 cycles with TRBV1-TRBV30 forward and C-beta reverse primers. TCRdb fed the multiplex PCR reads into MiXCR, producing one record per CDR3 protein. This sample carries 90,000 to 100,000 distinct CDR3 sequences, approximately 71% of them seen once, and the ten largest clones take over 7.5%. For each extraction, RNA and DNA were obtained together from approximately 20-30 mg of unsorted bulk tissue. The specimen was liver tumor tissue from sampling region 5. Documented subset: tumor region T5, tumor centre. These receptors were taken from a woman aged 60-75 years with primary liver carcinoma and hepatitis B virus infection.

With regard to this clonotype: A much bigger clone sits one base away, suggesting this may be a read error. This CDR3 reads CASSYPAGGDGANVLTF. The CDR3 nucleotides read TGTGCCAGCAGTTACCCCGCAGGGGGCGATGGGGCCAACGTCCTGACTTTC. The chain couples TRBV6-7 to TRBJ2-6; TRBD1 matches at 8 bases. TRBV6-7 is an ORF; its function is uncertain. V was clipped by 2 bases and J by 3 bases; unmatched bases: 6. The CDR3 has 17 amino acids.

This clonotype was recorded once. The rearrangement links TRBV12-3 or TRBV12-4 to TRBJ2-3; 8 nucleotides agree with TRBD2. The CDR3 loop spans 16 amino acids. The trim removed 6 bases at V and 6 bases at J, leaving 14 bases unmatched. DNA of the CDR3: TGTGCCAGCAGGGCCGGGACCAGCGGGAGAGAGGATACGCAGTATTTT. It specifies CASRAGTSGREDTQYF.

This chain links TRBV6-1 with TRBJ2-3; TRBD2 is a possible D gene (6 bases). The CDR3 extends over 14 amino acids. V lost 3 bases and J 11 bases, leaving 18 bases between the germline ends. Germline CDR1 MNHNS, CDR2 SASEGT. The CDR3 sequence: CASSDSGDGRMQYF. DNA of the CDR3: TGTGCCAGCAGTGATTCGGGGGATGGAAGGATGCAGTATTTT.

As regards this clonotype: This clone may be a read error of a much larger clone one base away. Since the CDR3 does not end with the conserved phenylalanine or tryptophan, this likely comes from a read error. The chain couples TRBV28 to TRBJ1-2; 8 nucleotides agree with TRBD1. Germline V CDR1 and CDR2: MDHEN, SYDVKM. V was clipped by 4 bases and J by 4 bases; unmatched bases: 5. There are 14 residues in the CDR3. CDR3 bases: TGTGCCAGCAGTTCAAGCCAGGGGGCCTATGGCTACACCTTA. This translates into CASSSSQGAYGYTL.

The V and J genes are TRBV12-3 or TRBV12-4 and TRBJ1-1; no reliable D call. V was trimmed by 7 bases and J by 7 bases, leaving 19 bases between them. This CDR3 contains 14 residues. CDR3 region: CASTRGSFGIEAFF. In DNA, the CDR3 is TGTGCCAGCACCCGGGGATCATTCGGCATTGAAGCTTTCTTT.

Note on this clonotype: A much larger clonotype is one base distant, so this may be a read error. The CDR3 nucleotides are TGCGCCAGCAGCTTGACAGGGGGTCGGACTGAAGCTTTCTTT. Its translation is CASSLTGGRTEAFF. This chain uses TRBV5-1 with TRBJ1-1, with 8 bases fitting TRBD1. The CDR3 loop spans 14 amino acids. Germline lookup yields CDR1 SGHRS and CDR2 YFSETQ. The junction had 4 bases not matched to a gene; V was cut back by 1 base and J by 5 bases.

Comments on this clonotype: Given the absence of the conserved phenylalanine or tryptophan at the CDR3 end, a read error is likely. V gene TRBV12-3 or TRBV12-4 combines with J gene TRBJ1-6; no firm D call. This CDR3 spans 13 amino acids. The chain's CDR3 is CVSSFRPNSPLHS. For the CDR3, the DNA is TGTGTCAGCAGTTTTCGACCTAATTCACCCCTCCACTCT.

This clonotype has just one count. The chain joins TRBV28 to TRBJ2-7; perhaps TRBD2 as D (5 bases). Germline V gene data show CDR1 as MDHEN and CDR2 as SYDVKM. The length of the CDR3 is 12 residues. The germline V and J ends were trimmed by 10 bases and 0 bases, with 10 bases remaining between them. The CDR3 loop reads CANQGSSYEQYF. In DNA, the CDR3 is TGTGCCAACCAAGGGAGCTCCTACGAGCAGTACTTC.

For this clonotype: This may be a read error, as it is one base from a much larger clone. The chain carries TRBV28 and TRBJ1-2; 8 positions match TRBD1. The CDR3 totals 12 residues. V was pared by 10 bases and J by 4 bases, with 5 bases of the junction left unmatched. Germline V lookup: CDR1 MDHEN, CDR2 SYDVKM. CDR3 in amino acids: CATGTGLYGYTF. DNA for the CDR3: TGTGCCACCGGGACAGGACTCTATGGCTACACCTTC.

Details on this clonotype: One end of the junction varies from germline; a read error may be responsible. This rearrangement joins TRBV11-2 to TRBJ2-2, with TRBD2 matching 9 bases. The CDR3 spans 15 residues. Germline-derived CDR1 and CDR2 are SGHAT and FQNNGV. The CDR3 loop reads CDSSLMTSGTGELFF. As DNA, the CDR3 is TGTGACAGTAGCCTCATGACTAGCGGAACCGGGGAGTTGTTTTTT.

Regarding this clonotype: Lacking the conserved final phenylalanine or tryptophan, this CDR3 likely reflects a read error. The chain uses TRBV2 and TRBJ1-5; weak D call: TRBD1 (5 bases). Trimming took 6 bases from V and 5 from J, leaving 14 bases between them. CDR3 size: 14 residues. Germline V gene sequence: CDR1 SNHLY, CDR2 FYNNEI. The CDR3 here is CASRGDPTDQPQHS. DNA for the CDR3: TGTGCCAGCAGGGGGGATCCGACTGATCAGCCCCAGCATTCT.

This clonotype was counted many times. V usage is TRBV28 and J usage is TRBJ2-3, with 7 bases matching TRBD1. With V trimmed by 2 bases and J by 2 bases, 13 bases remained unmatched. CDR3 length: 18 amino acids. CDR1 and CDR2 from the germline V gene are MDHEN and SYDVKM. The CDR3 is CASSLTPQGRGFTDTQYF. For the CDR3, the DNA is TGTGCCAGCAGTTTAACGCCCCAGGGCAGGGGGTTCACAGATACGCAGTATTTT.

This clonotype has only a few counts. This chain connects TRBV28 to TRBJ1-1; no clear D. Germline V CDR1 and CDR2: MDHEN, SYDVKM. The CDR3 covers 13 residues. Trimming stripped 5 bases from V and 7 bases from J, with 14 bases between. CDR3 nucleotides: TGTGCCAGCAGTAGGGTTGGTCGTGTTGAAGCTTTCTTT. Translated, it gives CASSRVGRVEAFF.

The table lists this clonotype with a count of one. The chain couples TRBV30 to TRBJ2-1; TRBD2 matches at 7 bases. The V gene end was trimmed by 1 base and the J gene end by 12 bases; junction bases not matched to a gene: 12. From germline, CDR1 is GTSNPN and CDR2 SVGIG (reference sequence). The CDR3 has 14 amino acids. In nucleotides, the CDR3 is TGTGCCTGGAGTGAACACACTCTATCGGGAGGGCAGTTCTTC. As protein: CAWSEHTLSGGQFF.

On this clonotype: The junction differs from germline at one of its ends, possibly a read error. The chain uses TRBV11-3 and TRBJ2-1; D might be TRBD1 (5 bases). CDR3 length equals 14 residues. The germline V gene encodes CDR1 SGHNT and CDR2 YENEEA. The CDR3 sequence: CASSKPGHYNEHFF. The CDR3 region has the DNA TGTGCCAGCAGTAAACCCGGACACTACAATGAGCACTTCTTC. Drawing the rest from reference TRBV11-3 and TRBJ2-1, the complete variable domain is EAGVVQSPRYKIIEKKQPVAFWCNPISGHNTLYWYLQNLGQGPELLIRYENEEAVDDSQLPKDRFSAERLKGVDSTLKIQPAELGDSAVYLCASSKPGHYNEHFFGPGTRLTVL.

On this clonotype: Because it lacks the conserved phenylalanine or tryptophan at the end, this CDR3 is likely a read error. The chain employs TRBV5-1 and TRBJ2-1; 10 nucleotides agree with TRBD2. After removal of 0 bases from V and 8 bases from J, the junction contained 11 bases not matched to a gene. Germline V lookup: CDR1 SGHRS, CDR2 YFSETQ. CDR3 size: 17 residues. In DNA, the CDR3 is TGCGCCAGCAGCTTGGAACCTAGCGGGAGCCCCGGGGATGAGCAGTTCCTC. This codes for CASSLEPSGSPGDEQFL.

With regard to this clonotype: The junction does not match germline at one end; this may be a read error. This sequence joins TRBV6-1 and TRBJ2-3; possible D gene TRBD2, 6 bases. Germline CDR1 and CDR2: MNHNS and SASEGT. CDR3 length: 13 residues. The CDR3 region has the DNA TGTGCTAGCAGTTCTAGCGAGACAGATATGCAGTATTTT. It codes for CASSSSETDMQYF.

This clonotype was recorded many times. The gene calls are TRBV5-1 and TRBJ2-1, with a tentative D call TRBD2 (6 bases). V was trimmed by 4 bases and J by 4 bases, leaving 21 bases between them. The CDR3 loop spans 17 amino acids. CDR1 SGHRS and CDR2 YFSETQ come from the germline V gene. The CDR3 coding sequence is TGCGCCAGCAGCCCGGGAAACCCGGGACTTCAATACAATGAGCAGTTCTTC. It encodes CASSPGNPGLQYNEQFF.

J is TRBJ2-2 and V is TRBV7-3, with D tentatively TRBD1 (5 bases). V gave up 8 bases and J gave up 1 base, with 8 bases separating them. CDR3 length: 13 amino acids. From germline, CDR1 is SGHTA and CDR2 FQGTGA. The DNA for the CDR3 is TGTGCCAGCGGGCAGGGGAACACCGGGGAGCTGTTTTTT. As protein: CASGQGNTGELFF.

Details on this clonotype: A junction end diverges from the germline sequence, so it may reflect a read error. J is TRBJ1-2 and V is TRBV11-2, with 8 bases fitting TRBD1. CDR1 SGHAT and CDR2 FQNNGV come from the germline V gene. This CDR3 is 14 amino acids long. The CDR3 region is CASNFTQGGDGYTF. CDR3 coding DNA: TGTGCTAGCAACTTCACACAGGGGGGGGATGGCTACACCTTC.

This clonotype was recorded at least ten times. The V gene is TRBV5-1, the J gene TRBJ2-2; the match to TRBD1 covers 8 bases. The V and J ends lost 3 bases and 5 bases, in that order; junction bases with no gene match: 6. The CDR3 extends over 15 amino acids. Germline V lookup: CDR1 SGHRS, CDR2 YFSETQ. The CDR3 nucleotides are TGCGCCAGCAGCTCGCAGGGGGCTATAACCGGGGAGCTGTTTTTT. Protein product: CASSSQGAITGELFF.

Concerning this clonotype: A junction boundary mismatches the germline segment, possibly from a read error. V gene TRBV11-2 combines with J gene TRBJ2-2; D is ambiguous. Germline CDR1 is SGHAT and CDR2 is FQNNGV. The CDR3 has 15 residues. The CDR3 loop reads CASNLGETHTGELFF. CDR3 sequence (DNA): TGTGCCAGCAACTTAGGAGAGACACACACCGGGGAGCTGTTTTTT.

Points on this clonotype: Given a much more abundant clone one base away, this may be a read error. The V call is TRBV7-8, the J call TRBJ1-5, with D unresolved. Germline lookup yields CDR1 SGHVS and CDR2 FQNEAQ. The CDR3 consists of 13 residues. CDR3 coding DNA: TGTACCAGCAGCTTAGTGGCAAATCAGCCCCAGCATTTT. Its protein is CTSSLVANQPQHF.

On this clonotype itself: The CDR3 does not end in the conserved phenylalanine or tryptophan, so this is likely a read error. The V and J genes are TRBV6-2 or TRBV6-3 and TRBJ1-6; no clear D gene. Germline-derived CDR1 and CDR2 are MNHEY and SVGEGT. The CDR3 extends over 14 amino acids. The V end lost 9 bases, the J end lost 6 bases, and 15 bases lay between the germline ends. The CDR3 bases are TGTGCCAGTACCCCGGGCAGCAGTAATTCACCCCTCCACATT. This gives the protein CASTPGSSNSPLHI.